This TCR beta chain was recovered during a study of blood T cell repertoires in COVID-19. Per the authors' pipeline: Amplified reference gene primers provided the basis for estimating nucleated cell counts. Using immunoSEQ multiplex PCR, the repertoire was profiled, and TCRdb retains in-frame clones only, with some absent. That table gives V, J and clone size, and the DNA gave D and trimming. The table has 150,000 or so clones, around 89% seen once; the top ten hold about 4.1%. Trimming took 2 bases from V and 5 from J; bases not matched to a gene: 7. The CDR3 sequence is 15 residues long. Germline V lookup: CDR1 MNHEY, CDR2 SVGAGI.

Material for sequencing was peripheral blood. This TCR came from a man in his fifties or sixties with COVID-19, enrolled during active disease. The V gene is TRBV6-5, the J gene TRBJ2-5; the match to TRBD1 covers 8 bases. The CDR3 DNA reads as TGTGCCAGCAGTTACGGACAGGGTTTTTGGGAGACCCAGTACTTC. Translating it yields CASSYGQGFWETQYF.